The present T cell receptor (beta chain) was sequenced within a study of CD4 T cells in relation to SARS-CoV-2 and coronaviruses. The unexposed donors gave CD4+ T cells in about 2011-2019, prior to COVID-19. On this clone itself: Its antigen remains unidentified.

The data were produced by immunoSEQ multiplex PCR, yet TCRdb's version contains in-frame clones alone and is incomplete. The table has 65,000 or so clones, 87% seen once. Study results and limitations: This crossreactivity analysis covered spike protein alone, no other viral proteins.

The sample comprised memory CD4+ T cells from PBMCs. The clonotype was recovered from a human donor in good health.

The CDR3 DNA is TGTGCCAGCAGTTTATGGTCTGCCAGTGCCTCCTACAATGAGCAGTTCTTC. It is translated as CASSLWSASASYNEQFF. The genes are TRBV27 and TRBJ2-1; D is unclear. This CDR3 region has 17 residues. Trimming stripped 1 base from V and 0 bases from J, with 13 bases between. Per the germline V gene, CDR1 is MNHEY and CDR2 is SMNVEV (reference sequence).